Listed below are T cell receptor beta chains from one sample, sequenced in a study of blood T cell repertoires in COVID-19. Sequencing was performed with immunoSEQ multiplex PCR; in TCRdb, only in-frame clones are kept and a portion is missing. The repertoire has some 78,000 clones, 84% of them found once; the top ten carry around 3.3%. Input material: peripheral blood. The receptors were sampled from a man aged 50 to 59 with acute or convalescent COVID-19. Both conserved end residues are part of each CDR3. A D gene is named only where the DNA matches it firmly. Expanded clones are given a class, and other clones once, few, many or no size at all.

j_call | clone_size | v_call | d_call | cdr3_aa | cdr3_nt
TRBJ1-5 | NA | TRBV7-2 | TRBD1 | CASSSRQGKDQPQHF | TGTGCCAGCAGCTCTCGACAGGGTAAGGATCAGCCCCAGCATTTT
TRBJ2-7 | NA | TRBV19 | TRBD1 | CASTANQWTGAIYEQYF | TGTGCCAGTACTGCAAACCAATGGACAGGGGCCATCTACGAGCAGTACTTC
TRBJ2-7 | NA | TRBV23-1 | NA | CASSPRTVRSYEQYF | TGCGCCAGCAGCCCTCGGACAGTTCGCTCCTACGAGCAGTACTTC
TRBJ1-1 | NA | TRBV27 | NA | CASSLAGGIGGNTEAFF | TGTGCCAGCAGTTTAGCTGGGGGCATCGGTGGGAACACTGAAGCTTTCTTT
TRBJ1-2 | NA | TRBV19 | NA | CASIHDPGANYGYTF | TGTGCCAGTATCCATGACCCAGGGGCAAACTATGGCTACACCTTC
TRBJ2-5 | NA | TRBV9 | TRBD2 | CASSVAGAGGVQETQYF | TGTGCCAGCAGCGTAGCAGGAGCGGGGGGGGTACAAGAGACCCAGTACTTC
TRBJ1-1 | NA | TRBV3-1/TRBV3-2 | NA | CASSQVSGSTEAFF | TGTGCCAGCAGCCAAGTATCCGGGAGCACTGAAGCTTTCTTT
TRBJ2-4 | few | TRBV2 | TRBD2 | CASSTTSGQSRIQYF | TGTGCCAGCAGCACCACTAGCGGTCAGAGCAGGATTCAGTACTTC
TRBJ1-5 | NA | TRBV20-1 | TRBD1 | CSASPGTGNQPQHF | TGCAGTGCTAGTCCCGGGACAGGCAATCAGCCCCAGCATTTT
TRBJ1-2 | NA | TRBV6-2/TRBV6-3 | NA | CASSQQLRLINYGYTF | TGTGCCAGCAGCCAGCAGCTAAGACTGATTAACTATGGCTACACCTTC
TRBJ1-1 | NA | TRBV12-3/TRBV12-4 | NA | CASTRTGFPEAFF | TGTGCCAGCACCAGGACGGGGTTTCCTGAAGCTTTCTTT
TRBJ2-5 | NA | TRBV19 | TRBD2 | CASSGLAGAAETQYF | TGTGCCAGTAGTGGACTAGCGGGAGCCGCAGAGACCCAGTACTTC
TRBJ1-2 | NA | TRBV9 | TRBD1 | CASSDRGQGGNYGYTF | TGTGCCAGCAGCGACCGGGGACAGGGAGGTAACTATGGCTACACCTTC
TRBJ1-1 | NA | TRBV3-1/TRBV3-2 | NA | CASSQGGRHTEAFF | TGTGCCAGCAGCCAGGGAGGAAGGCACACTGAAGCTTTCTTT
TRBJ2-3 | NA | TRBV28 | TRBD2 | CASSSAGASTDTQYF | TGTGCCAGCAGTTCAGCGGGGGCTAGCACAGATACGCAGTATTTT
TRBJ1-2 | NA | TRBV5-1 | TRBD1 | CASSQGTETNYGYTF | TGCGCCAGCAGCCAGGGGACAGAAACTAACTATGGCTACACCTTC
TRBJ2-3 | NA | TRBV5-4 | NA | CASRLHTDTQYF | TGTGCCAGCAGACTCCACACAGATACGCAGTATTTT
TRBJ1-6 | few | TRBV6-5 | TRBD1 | CASSPGQEINSPLHF | TGTGCCAGCAGCCCCGGACAGGAAATAAATTCACCCCTCCACTTT
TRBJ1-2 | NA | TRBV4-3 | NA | CASSQDTRGGYTF | TGCGCCAGCAGCCAAGACACCCGCGGGGGCTACACCTTC
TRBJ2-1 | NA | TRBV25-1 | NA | CASSELGRSYNEQFF | TGTGCCAGCAGTGAATTGGGCCGCTCCTACAATGAGCAGTTCTTC
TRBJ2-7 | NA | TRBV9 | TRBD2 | CASSGLAGVPQYF | TGTGCCAGCAGCGGACTAGCGGGAGTACCGCAGTACTTC
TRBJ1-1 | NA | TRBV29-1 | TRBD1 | CSVNRGPTEAFF | TGCAGCGTAAACAGGGGGCCCACTGAAGCTTTCTTT
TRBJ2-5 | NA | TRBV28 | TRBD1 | CASSSPTGAQETQYF | TGTGCCAGCAGTTCCCCGACAGGGGCCCAAGAGACCCAGTACTTC
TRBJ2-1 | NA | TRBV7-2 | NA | CASIFFGGNEQFF | TGTGCCAGCATCTTCTTCGGAGGCAATGAGCAGTTCTTC
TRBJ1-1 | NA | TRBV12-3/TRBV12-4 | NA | CASMIQGNTEAFF | TGTGCCAGCATGATACAGGGGAACACTGAAGCTTTCTTT
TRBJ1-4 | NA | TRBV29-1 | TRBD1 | CSVEILGQGVTNEKLFF | TGCAGCGTTGAAATCCTGGGACAGGGGGTCACTAATGAAAAACTGTTTTTT
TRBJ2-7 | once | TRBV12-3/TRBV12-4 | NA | CASSTDYEQYF | TGTGCCAGCAGCACAGACTACGAGCAGTACTTC
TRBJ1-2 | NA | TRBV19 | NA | CATQSYGYTF | TGTGCCACACAGTCCTATGGCTACACCTTC
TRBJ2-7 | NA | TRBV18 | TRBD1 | CASSPGTAYEQYF | TGTGCCAGCTCACCAGGGACAGCATACGAGCAGTACTTC
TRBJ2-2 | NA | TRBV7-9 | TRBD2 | CASSSGTTLSGELFF | TGTGCCAGCAGCTCCGGGACTACCCTATCCGGGGAGCTGTTTTTT
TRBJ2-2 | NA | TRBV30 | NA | CACSKCRDSGTGELFF | TGTGCCTGCTCCAAGTGTAGGGACTCGGGCACCGGGGAGCTGTTTTTT
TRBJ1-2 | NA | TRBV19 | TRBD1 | CASSITRQGVYGYTF | TGTGCCAGTAGTATTACCCGGCAGGGGGTCTATGGCTACACCTTC
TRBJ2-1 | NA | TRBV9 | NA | CASSVGGGSGYNEQFF | TGTGCCAGCAGCGTAGGCGGGGGCAGTGGCTACAATGAGCAGTTCTTC
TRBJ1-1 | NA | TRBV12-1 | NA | CASSFWGGWMTENTEAFF | TGTGCCAGCAGCTTCTGGGGGGGGTGGATGACCGAGAACACTGAAGCTTTCTTT
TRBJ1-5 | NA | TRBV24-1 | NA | CATSSGNQPQHF | TGTGCCACCAGTTCGGGGAATCAGCCCCAGCATTTT
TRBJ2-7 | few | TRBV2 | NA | CASSPFGSGSSYEQYF | TGTGCCAGCAGTCCCTTTGGGTCGGGAAGCTCCTACGAGCAGTACTTC
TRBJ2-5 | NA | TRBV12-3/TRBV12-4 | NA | CASTRLPETQYF | TGTGCCAGCACTAGACTGCCAGAGACCCAGTACTTC
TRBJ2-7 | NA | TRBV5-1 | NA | CASSSTRLEQYF | TGCGCCAGCAGCTCAACTAGACTAGAGCAGTACTTC
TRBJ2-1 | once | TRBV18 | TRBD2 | CASSPGTSSYNEQFF | TGTGCCAGCTCCCCCGGGACTAGCTCCTACAATGAGCAGTTCTTC
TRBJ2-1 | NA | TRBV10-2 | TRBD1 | CASSENRDSRTDEQFF | TGCGCCAGCAGTGAGAACCGGGACAGCCGTACCGATGAGCAGTTCTTC
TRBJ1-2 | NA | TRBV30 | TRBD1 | CAYHTGGGGYTF | TGTGCCTACCATACAGGGGGCGGTGGCTACACCTTC
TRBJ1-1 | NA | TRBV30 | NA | CAWTILLNTEAFF | TGTGCCTGGACTATACTTTTGAACACTGAAGCTTTCTTT
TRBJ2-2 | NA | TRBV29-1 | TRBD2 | CSVALAGGRDGELFF | TGCAGCGTTGCACTAGCGGGAGGGCGAGACGGGGAGCTGTTTTTT
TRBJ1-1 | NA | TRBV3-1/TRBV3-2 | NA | CASSQVGGMGTEAFF | TGTGCCAGCAGCCAAGTTGGAGGGATGGGAACTGAAGCTTTCTTT
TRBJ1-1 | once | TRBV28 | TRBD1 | CASRRTGQGKFEAFF | TGTGCCAGCCGGAGGACAGGACAGGGGAAGTTTGAAGCTTTCTTT